The sequence of this T cell receptor beta chain was determined in a study of OX40 agonist ivuxolimab in advanced cancers. CDR3 length: 14 residues. Trimming removed 0 bases at V and 4 bases at J, with 10 bases between. Germline values: CDR1 SGHNT, CDR2 YYREEE (reference sequence). Assay: immunoSEQ multiplex PCR; the TCRdb copy retains only in-frame clones and omits some. Of more than 60,000 clones detected, about 92% appear once; the ten largest clones hold about 0.4%. The specimen was CD4+ or CD8+ T cells sorted from blood, collected in a trial of the OX40 agonist ivuxolimab. The source of this sequence is an adult with an advanced solid tumor such as melanoma, head and neck, liver or kidney cancer. The chain has TRBV5-4 and TRBJ2-5, with D perhaps TRBD2 (5 bases). The CDR3: CASSLEGSGETQYF. Written as DNA, the CDR3 is TGTGCCAGCAGCTTGGAAGGGAGCGGAGAGACCCAGTACTTC.